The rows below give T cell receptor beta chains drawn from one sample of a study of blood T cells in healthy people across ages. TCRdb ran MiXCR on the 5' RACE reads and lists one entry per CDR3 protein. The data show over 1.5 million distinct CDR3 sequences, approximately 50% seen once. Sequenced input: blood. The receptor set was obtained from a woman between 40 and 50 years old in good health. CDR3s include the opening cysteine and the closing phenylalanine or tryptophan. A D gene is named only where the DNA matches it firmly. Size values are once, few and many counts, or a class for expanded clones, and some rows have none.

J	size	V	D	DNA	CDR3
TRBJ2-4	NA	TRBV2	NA	TGTGCCAGCAGTGAAGAGTGGGGACGGGACGAAAACATTCAGTACTTC	CASSEEWGRDENIQYF
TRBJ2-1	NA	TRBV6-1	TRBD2	TGTGCCAGCAGGAAGGGGCTCGGCGGGGGGGCGTTCGGCAATGAGCAGTTCTTC	CASRKGLGGGAFGNEQFF
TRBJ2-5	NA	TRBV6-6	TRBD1	TGTGCCGGAAGTGGTACAGGGGGCTTAGAGACCCAGTACTTC	CAGSGTGGLETQYF
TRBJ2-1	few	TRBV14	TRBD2	TGTGCCAGCAGTCCGTCGGGTGGGCGGGGGAATTACAATGAGCAGTTCTTC	CASSPSGGRGNYNEQFF
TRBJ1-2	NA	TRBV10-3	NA	TGTGCCATCAGTGAGGCAAGGGAAATCTATGGCTACACCTTC	CAISEAREIYGYTF
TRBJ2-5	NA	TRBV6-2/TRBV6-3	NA	TGTGCCAGCAGTTGGTTTCCCTGGGAGGAGACCCAGTACTTC	CASSWFPWEETQYF
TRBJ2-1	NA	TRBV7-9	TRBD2	TGTGCCAGCAGCCCTCGACCGGGACTAGCGGACGGTTTACTACGGAATGAGCAGTTCTTC	CASSPRPGLADGLLRNEQFF
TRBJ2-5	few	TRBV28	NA	TGTGCCAGCAGCTCTAAAGGGAGGGGGCGGATAAAAGAGACCCAGTACTTC	CASSSKGRGRIKETQYF
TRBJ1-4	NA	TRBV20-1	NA	TGCAGTGCCGGGTCGGGGGCAGGGAATGAAAAACTGTTTTTT	CSAGSGAGNEKLFF
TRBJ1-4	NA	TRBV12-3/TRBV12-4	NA	TGTGCCAGCAGTATCGGAGAAAAACTGTCTTTT	CASSIGEKLSF
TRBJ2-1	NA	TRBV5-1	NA	TGCGCCAGCAGCCCGGACGGCCAAGAGACCCAGTTCTTC	CASSPDGQETQFF
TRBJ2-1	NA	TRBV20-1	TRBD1	TGCAGTGCTAGAGAACAGGGGGCGCTTAATGAGCAGTTCTTC	CSAREQGALNEQFF
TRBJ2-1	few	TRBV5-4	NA	TGTGCCAGCAGCCGGATAAGGGATGAGCAGTTCTTC	CASSRIRDEQFF
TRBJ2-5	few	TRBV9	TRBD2	TGTGCCAGCAGCCCTGAACCCCCAAGCGGGAATCAAGAGACCCAGTACTTC	CASSPEPPSGNQETQYF
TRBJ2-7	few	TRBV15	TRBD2	TGTGCCACCAGCACCGGCGGGAGCTCCTACGAGCAGTACTTC	CATSTGGSSYEQYF
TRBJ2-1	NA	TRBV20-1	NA	TGCAGTGCTGCGGGCGGGGGCCCTAACAATGAGCAGTTCTTC	CSAAGGGPNNEQFF
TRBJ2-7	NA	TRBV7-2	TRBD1	TGTGCCAGCAGCTTAGCGCTATGGACAGGGGGTGGCTACGAGCAGTACTTC	CASSLALWTGGGYEQYF
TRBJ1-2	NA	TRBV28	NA	TGTGCCAGCAGTTTCCCATTAGGGGATGCATCCTATGGCTACACCTTC	CASSFPLGDASYGYTF
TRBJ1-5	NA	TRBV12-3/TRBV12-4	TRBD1	TGTGCCAGCACGGGACAGAAAAATCAGCCCCAGCATTTT	CASTGQKNQPQHF
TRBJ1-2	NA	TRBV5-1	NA	TGCGCCAGCAGCTTGGAAGGACAGAACAATAATGGCTACAACTTC	CASSLEGQNNNGYNF
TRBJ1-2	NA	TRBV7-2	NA	TGTGCCAGCAGCCCTCTTCTTCCGAACTATGGCTACACCTTC	CASSPLLPNYGYTF
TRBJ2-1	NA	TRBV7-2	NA	TGTGCCAGCAGCTTAAGACTGGCGGGGCTCTACAATGAGCAGTTCTTC	CASSLRLAGLYNEQFF
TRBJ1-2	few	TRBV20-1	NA	TGCAGTGCTAGAGAAGGGGGGGACTATGGCTACACCTTC	CSAREGGDYGYTF
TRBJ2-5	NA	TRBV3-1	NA	TGTGCCAGCAGTCACTGGACAGTACTTGAGACCCAGTACTTC	CASSHWTVLETQYF
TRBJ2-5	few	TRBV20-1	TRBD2	TGCAGTGCTAGGTGTGGTGGACTAGCGGGGGTACCGGGGACCCAGTACTTC	CSARCGGLAGVPGTQYF
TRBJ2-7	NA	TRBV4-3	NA	TGCGCCAGCAGCCCTCGGTCCAGTAGGTCTGACGAGCAGTACTTC	CASSPRSSRSDEQYF
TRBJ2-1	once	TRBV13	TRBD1	TGTGCCAGCAGCTTCGGGGACAGTAATCTCTATAAGCAGTTCTTC	CASSFGDSNLYKQFF
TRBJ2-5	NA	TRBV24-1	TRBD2	TGTGCCACCAGTGATCCTGGGGAGGGCCAAGAGACCCAGTACTTC	CATSDPGEGQETQYF
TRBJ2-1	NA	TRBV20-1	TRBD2	TGCAGTGCTAGAGAACTAGCGGGAGAGCGAAATGAGCAGTTCTTC	CSARELAGERNEQFF
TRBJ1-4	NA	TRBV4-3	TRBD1	TGCGCCAGCAGCGTCTACAGGGGAAGCGAAAAACTGTTTTTT	CASSVYRGSEKLFF
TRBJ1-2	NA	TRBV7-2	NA	TGTGCCAGCAGCTTAGACCTAACCGGGTTAAGGGATCATGGCTACACCTTC	CASSLDLTGLRDHGYTF
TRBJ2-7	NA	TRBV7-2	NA	TGTGCCAGCAGCTCAATGGCAGGGTCGGGCGGGCAGTACTTC	CASSSMAGSGGQYF
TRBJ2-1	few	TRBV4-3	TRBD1	TGCGCCAGCAGCCAAGGACAGGGGGACAATGAGCAGTTCTTC	CASSQGQGDNEQFF
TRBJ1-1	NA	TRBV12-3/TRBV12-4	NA	TGTGCCAGCAGCAAAGGACCCCCTGAAGCTTTCTTT	CASSKGPPEAFF
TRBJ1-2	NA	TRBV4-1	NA	TGCGTCAGCTCTCTAGGTCTCCGGGAAGGCTACACCTTC	CVSSLGLREGYTF
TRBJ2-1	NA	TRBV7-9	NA	TGTGCCAGCAGCCCGCCTGCAATCCGGGACACTTTCAATGAGCAGTTCTTC	CASSPPAIRDTFNEQFF
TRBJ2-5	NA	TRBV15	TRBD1	TGTGCCACCAGCAGAGATCTGGGACAGGGAGAGACCCAGTACTTC	CATSRDLGQGETQYF
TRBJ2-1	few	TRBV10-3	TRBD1	TGTGCCATCTCGCAGGGGGTTTCCTACAATGAGCAGTTCTTC	CAISQGVSYNEQFF
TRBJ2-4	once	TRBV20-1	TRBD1	TGCAGTGCTAGAGATCTCGGGACAGGGGGCAAAGGGCAGTACTTC	CSARDLGTGGKGQYF
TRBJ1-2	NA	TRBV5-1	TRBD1	TGCGCCAGCAGCGCGGGACAGGGCGTTAACTATGGCTACACCTTC	CASSAGQGVNYGYTF
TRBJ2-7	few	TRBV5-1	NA	TGCGCCAGCAGCTTGGATGTCCGAACCTACGAGCAGTACTTC	CASSLDVRTYEQYF
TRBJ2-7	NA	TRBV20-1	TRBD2	TGCAGTGCTAGAGATCCCGGACTAGGAGTCTACGAGCAGTACTTC	CSARDPGLGVYEQYF